The T cell receptor beta chain described here comes from a study of blood T cell repertoires in COVID-19. Study details: Both acute and convalescent COVID-19 samples were obtained from the United States, Italy and Spain.

Method: immunoSEQ multiplex PCR; TCRdb's copy keeps in-frame clones and lacks some. Of 50,000 or so clones in the sample, 90% were seen once. Trimming removed 0 bases from V and 5 bases from J, with 16 bases in between. This CDR3 region has 16 residues. Germline CDR1 reads MGHRA; CDR2 reads YSYEKL. Sequenced: peripheral blood. The gene calls are TRBV4-1 and TRBJ2-5; D is perhaps TRBD2 (5 bases). The receptor's source is a woman over 75 with acute or convalescent COVID-19. DNA of the CDR3: TGCGCCAGCAGCCAAGATGGAGGAGCCCGACCCGAGACCCAGTACTTC. It is translated as CASSQDGGARPETQYF.